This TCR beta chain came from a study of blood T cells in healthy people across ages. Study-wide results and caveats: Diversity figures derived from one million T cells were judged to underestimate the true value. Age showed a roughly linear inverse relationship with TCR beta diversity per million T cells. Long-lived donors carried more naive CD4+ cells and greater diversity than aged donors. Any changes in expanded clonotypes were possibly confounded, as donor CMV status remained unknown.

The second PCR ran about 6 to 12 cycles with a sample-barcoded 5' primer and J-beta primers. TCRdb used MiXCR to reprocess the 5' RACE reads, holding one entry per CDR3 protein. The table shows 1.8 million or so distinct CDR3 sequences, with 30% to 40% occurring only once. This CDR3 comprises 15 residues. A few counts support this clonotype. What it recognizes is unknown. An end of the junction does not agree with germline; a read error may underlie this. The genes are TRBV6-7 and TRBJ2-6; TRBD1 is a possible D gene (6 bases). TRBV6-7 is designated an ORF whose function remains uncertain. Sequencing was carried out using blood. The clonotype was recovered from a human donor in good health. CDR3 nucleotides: TGTGCCGCAGACACAGGGAACTCTGGGGCCGACGTCCTGACTTTC. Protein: CAADTGNSGADVLTF.